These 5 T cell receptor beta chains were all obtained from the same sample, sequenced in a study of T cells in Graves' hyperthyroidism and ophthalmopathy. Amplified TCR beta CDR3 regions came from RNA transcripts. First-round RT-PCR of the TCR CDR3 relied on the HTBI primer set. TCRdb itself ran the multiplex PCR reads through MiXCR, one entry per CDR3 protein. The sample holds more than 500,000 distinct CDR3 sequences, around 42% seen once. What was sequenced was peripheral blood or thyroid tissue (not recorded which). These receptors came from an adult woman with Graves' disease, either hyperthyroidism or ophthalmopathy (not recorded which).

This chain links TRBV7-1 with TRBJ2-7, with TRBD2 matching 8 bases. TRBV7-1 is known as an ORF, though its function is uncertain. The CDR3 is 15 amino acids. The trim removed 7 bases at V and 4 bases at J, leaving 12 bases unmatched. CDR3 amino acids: CASKMKASGSYEQYF. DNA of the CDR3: TGTGCCAGCAAAATGAAGGCGAGCGGGAGTTACGAGCAGTACTTC.

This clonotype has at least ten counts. The CDR3 region is CASSLGAGAEQFF. In nucleotides, the CDR3 is TGTGCCAGCAGCTTAGGAGCGGGAGCCGAGCAGTTCTTC. V usage is TRBV7-2 and J usage is TRBJ2-1; 8 positions match TRBD2. Germline values: CDR1 SGHTA, CDR2 FQGNSA. After removal of 1 base from V and 10 bases from J, the junction contained 3 bases not matched to a gene. The CDR3 has 13 residues.

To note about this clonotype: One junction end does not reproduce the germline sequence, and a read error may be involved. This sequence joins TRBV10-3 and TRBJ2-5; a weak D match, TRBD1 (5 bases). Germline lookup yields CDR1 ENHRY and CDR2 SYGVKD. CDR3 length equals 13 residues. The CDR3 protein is CAIGESPSRDQYF. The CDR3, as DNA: TGTGCCATCGGTGAGTCCCCGAGCAGGGACCAGTACTTC.

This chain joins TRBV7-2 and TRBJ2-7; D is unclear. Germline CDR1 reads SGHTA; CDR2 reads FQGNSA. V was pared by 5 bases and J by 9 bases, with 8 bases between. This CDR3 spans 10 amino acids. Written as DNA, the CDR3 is TGTGCCAGCAGCCACAGCTGGCAGTACTTC. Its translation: CASSHSWQYF.

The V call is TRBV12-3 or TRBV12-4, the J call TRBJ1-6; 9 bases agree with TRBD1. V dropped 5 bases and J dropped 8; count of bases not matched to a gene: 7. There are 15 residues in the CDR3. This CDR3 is CASSPLDRGYSPLHF. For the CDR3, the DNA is TGTGCCAGCAGTCCCCTGGACAGGGGTTATTCACCCCTCCACTTT.